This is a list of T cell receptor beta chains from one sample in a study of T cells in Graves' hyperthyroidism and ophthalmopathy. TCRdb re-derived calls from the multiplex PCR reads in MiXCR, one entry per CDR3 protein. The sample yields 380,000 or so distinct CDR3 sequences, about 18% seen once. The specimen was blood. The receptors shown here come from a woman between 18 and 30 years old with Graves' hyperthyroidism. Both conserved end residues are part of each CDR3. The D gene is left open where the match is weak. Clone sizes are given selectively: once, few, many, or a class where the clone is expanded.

CASSPIRETNTEAFF,TGCGCCAGCAGCCCCATTAGGGAAACGAACACTGAAGCTTTCTTT,.,TRBV5-1,.,15,TRBJ1-1
CASRPTFALAVNTGELFF,TGTGCCAGCAGACCCACCTTCGCTCTAGCGGTGAACACCGGGGAGCTGTTTTTT,many,TRBV28,TRBD2,18,TRBJ2-2
CASGLLVGRAKNIQYF,TGTGCTAGTGGCCTCCTCGTGGGTCGGGCCAAAAACATTCAGTACTTC,many,TRBV12-5,.,16,TRBJ2-4
CASRGGSDYNSPLHF,TGTGCCAGCAGGGGGGGCAGCGACTATAATTCACCCCTCCACTTT,.,TRBV6-1,.,15,TRBJ1-6
CASSLDRASGNTIYF,TGTGCCAGCAGTTTGGACCGAGCCTCTGGAAACACCATATATTTT,.,TRBV12-3/TRBV12-4,.,15,TRBJ1-3
CASTKSRGNTYEQYF,TGTGCCAGCACTAAATCGAGGGGCAATACCTACGAGCAGTACTTC,.,TRBV6-5,.,15,TRBJ2-7
CASSQVSSGTEAFF,TGTGCCAGCAGCCAAGTATCAAGCGGCACTGAAGCTTTCTTT,.,TRBV3-1,.,14,TRBJ1-1
CASSSEGPYSNQPQHF,TGTGCCAGCAGTTCAGAGGGGCCCTATAGCAATCAGCCCCAGCATTTT,.,TRBV12-3/TRBV12-4,.,16,TRBJ1-5
CASSVTKETQYF,TGTGCCAGCTCTGTGACTAAAGAGACCCAGTACTTC,few,TRBV18,.,12,TRBJ2-5
CASSLSNSWSTEAFF,TGTGCCAGCAGTTTATCTAACAGTTGGAGCACTGAAGCTTTCTTT,.,TRBV27,.,15,TRBJ1-1
CASTPAGELFF,TGTGCCAGCACCCCCGCCGGGGAGCTGTTTTTT,.,TRBV12-3/TRBV12-4,.,11,TRBJ2-2
CASSVKGLTEAFF,TGTGCCAGCAGCGTTAAAGGTTTAACTGAAGCTTTCTTT,many,TRBV9,.,13,TRBJ1-1
CASSEGADLYNQPQHF,TGTGCCAGCAGTGAAGGGGCAGATCTCTACAATCAGCCCCAGCATTTT,many,TRBV6-1,.,16,TRBJ1-5
CASSTGETQYF,TGTGCCAGCAGTACAGGAGAGACCCAGTACTTC,many,TRBV6-1,.,11,TRBJ2-5
CASSIAPTSYSTGELFF,TGTGCCAGTAGTATAGCCCCTACATCTTATTCCACCGGGGAGCTGTTTTTT,.,TRBV19,.,17,TRBJ2-2
CASSLRPPAVMNTGELFF,TGTGCCAGCAGCCTTAGACCCCCGGCAGTTATGAACACCGGGGAGCTGTTTTTT,many,TRBV11-2,.,18,TRBJ2-2
CASLLSTGTINPYEQYF,TGTGCCAGCCTACTCTCCACCGGGACAATAAACCCCTACGAGCAGTACTTC,many,TRBV28,.,17,TRBJ2-7
CASSGQKSNTGELFF,TGTGCCAGCAGTGGACAGAAGTCGAACACCGGGGAGCTGTTTTTT,many,TRBV2,.,15,TRBJ2-2
CASSTRDGQIPETQYF,TGTGCCAGCAGCACGCGGGACGGACAGATCCCAGAGACCCAGTACTTC,many,TRBV6-1,.,16,TRBJ2-5
CASGVRRTF,TGTGCCAGCGGGGTTCGGCGCACCTTC,.,TRBV6-2/TRBV6-3,.,9,TRBJ1-2
CASTTPSLNTEAFF,TGTGCCAGCACCACCCCGTCCTTGAACACTGAAGCTTTCTTT,many,TRBV12-3/TRBV12-4,.,14,TRBJ1-1
CASSFEPPETQYF,TGTGCCAGCAGCTTTGAGCCCCCCGAGACCCAGTACTTC,many,TRBV11-2,.,13,TRBJ2-5
CASSSPRALWGNTIYF,TGTGCCAGCAGCTCGCCCCGGGCTCTGTGGGGAAACACCATATATTTT,many,TRBV11-2,.,16,TRBJ1-3
CASSSWGQYTQYF,TGTGCCAGCAGTTCCTGGGGGCAATATACGCAGTATTTT,.,TRBV12-3/TRBV12-4,.,13,TRBJ2-3
CATSDLGFGELFF,TGTGCCACCAGTGATCTGGGGTTCGGGGAGCTGTTTTTT,.,TRBV24-1,.,13,TRBJ2-2
CASSEIVGGWDRGNQPQHF,TGTGCCAGCAGTGAAATAGTAGGAGGTTGGGACAGGGGTAATCAGCCCCAGCATTTT,.,TRBV6-1,TRBD1,19,TRBJ1-5
CSAEQAGTRGEQYF,TGCAGTGCTGAACAAGCCGGGACTAGGGGCGAGCAGTACTTC,many,TRBV20-1,TRBD2,14,TRBJ2-7
CASSYNPGQGRNTIYF,TGTGCCAGCAGTTATAACCCGGGACAGGGTAGAAACACCATATATTTT,many,TRBV6-5,TRBD1,16,TRBJ1-3
CASSFVPGQGGISYEQYF,TGCGCCAGCAGCTTCGTTCCGGGACAGGGAGGAATATCCTACGAGCAGTACTTC,many,TRBV5-1,TRBD1,18,TRBJ2-7
CASSSAGGPETQYF,TGTGCCAGCAGTTCAGCGGGGGGGCCGGAGACCCAGTACTTC,.,TRBV7-1,TRBD2,14,TRBJ2-5
CASSIPHHRGENIQYF,TGTGCCAGCAGCATACCACACCACAGGGGGGAAAACATTCAGTACTTC,.,TRBV11-3,TRBD1,16,TRBJ2-4
CASSLRRQEGNQPQHF,TGTGCCAGCAGTTTACGCCGACAGGAAGGAAATCAGCCCCAGCATTTT,many,TRBV12-3/TRBV12-4,.,16,TRBJ1-5
CAGGQLAQETQYF,TGTGCCGGGGGACAGTTGGCCCAAGAGACCCAGTACTTC,many,TRBV2,TRBD1,13,TRBJ2-5
CSARGEGFGTAAGNTIYF,TGCAGTGCTCGAGGCGAGGGATTTGGGACGGCCGCTGGAAACACCATATATTTT,many,TRBV20-1,.,18,TRBJ1-3
CASSATTGMNTEAFF,TGTGCCAGTAGTGCGACGACAGGGATGAACACTGAAGCTTTCTTT,many,TRBV19,TRBD1,15,TRBJ1-1
CAISGGQGNVYEQYF,TGTGCCATCAGTGGTGGACAGGGGAACGTTTACGAGCAGTACTTC,many,TRBV10-3,TRBD1,15,TRBJ2-7
CASSLGGKGGSGQPQHF,TGTGCCAGCAGCTTAGGCGGGAAGGGGGGATCCGGTCAGCCCCAGCATTTT,many,TRBV11-2,.,17,TRBJ1-5
CASVPLPAAGNTIYF,TGTGCCAGCGTTCCCCTCCCGGCCGCTGGAAACACCATATATTTT,once,TRBV12-3/TRBV12-4,.,15,TRBJ1-3
CASSVGPAYEQYF,TGTGCCAGCAGTGTGGGACCGGCCTACGAGCAGTACTTC,many,TRBV6-1,.,13,TRBJ2-7
CASSQGGVGYGYTF,TGTGCCAGCAGCCAAGGAGGGGTAGGCTATGGCTACACCTTC,many,TRBV14,.,14,TRBJ1-2
CASSSYGRALGTEAFF,TGTGCCAGCAGCTCGTACGGCCGGGCCCTGGGGACTGAAGCTTTCTTT,many,TRBV11-1,.,16,TRBJ1-1
CASSDKGNYGYTF,TGTGCCAGCTCAGACAAGGGGAACTATGGCTACACCTTC,many,TRBV18,.,13,TRBJ1-2
CASSLGTSGEGTQYF,TGTGCCAGCAGCCTCGGGACTAGCGGTGAAGGGACCCAGTACTTC,few,TRBV11-1,TRBD2,15,TRBJ2-5
CASSHRTTNQPQHF,TGCGCCAGCAGCCACAGGACGACAAATCAGCCCCAGCATTTT,.,TRBV4-1,.,14,TRBJ1-5
CASVQGATQYF,TGTGCCAGCGTGCAGGGAGCGACCCAGTACTTC,many,TRBV2,.,11,TRBJ2-5
CASSLGLLAGNTIYF,TGCGCCAGCAGCTTGGGGCTTCTGGCTGGAAACACCATATATTTT,many,TRBV5-1,.,15,TRBJ1-3
CASSLEIVGQDGPPYEQYF,TGTGCCAGCAGCTTAGAGATCGTGGGACAGGACGGTCCTCCGTACGAGCAGTACTTC,many,TRBV11-2,TRBD1,19,TRBJ2-7
CSVETPTGDYGYTF,TGCAGCGTTGAAACCCCGACAGGGGACTATGGCTACACCTTC,many,TRBV29-1,TRBD1,14,TRBJ1-2
CASGSGRTTGELFF,TGCGCCAGCGGCTCGGGACGGACCACCGGGGAGCTGTTTTTT,.,TRBV11-2,.,14,TRBJ2-2
CSAWDSLRNYGYTF,TGCAGTGCTTGGGACAGCCTAAGGAACTATGGCTACACCTTC,.,TRBV20-1,TRBD1,14,TRBJ1-2
CASSGQGAWTGELFF,TGTGCCAGCAGCGGACAGGGGGCATGGACCGGGGAGCTGTTTTTT,.,TRBV7-9,TRBD1,15,TRBJ2-2
CASSLKRGYTEAFF,TGTGCCAGCTCACTTAAAAGGGGGTACACTGAAGCTTTCTTT,many,TRBV18,.,14,TRBJ1-1
CASSLGRGSGYTF,TGTGCCAGCAGCTTAGGCAGGGGGAGCGGCTACACCTTC,.,TRBV7-2,TRBD1,13,TRBJ1-2
CASSLDSGGSYEQYF,TGCGCCAGCAGCTTGGACTCGGGGGGCTCCTACGAGCAGTACTTC,few,TRBV5-1,TRBD2,15,TRBJ2-7
CAGGMAAFYGYTF,TGTGCCGGGGGGATGGCAGCCTTTTATGGCTACACCTTC,many,TRBV6-1,.,13,TRBJ1-2
CASQGRGVYEQYF,TGTGCCTCCCAGGGCAGGGGGGTCTACGAGCAGTACTTC,many,TRBV30,.,13,TRBJ2-7
CASSKQGAWNTEAFF,TGTGCCAGCAGTAAACAGGGGGCCTGGAACACTGAAGCTTTCTTT,.,TRBV2,TRBD1,15,TRBJ1-1
CASSYSIFSSGGVNIQYF,TGTGCCAGCAGTTACTCGATCTTCTCTAGCGGGGGAGTAAACATTCAGTACTTC,.,TRBV6-2/TRBV6-3,TRBD2,18,TRBJ2-4